One and the same sample provided the 32 T cell receptor beta chains below, sequenced in a study of shared clonotypes between healthy human individuals. TCRdb's table, derived via immunoSEQ multiplex PCR, lists solely in-frame clones and lacks some. Of some 660,000 clones in the sample, around four fifths were seen once. Sequencing was done on a sample of memory CD4+ T cells sorted from blood. The sample's subset: CD45RA-negative fraction. These receptors were collected from a woman younger than 45 in good health.

This chain joins TRBV29-1 and TRBJ2-5, with 8 bases matching TRBD1. Germline V lookup: CDR1 SQVTM, CDR2 ANQGSEA. CDR3 size: 15 residues. V was clipped by 5 bases and J by 4 bases; unmatched bases: 12. The CDR3 DNA follows: TGCAGCGTTTTTAGGACAGGGAGAGGGGGAGAGACCCAGTACTTC. This translates into CSVFRTGRGGETQYF.

In its sample, this clone was seen a few times. The chain couples TRBV5-1 to TRBJ2-5; the D gene is possibly TRBD1 (5 bases). CDR3 size: 14 residues. With 1 base removed from V and 9 bases from J, the gap between germline ends came to 16 bases. Germline V lookup: CDR1 SGHRS, CDR2 YFSETQ. Here the CDR3 reads CASSLNTGQASQYF. The CDR3 DNA sequence: TGCGCCAGCAGCTTGAATACAGGCCAGGCGTCCCAGTACTTC.

V usage is TRBV19 and J usage is TRBJ1-5, with D perhaps TRBD1 (5 bases). Trimming removed 5 bases at V and 7 bases at J, with 15 bases between. The CDR3 covers 14 residues. The V gene's germline CDR1 is LNHDA and CDR2 SQIVND (reference sequence). CDR3: CASSPRDHRQPQHF. The CDR3 nucleotides read TGTGCCAGTAGTCCTCGGGACCACAGACAGCCCCAGCATTTT. Based on the CDR3 plus reference TRBV19 and TRBJ1-5, the full variable domain is DGGITQSPKYLFRKEGQNVTLSCEQNLNHDAMYWYRQDPGQGLRLIYYSQIVNDFQKGDIAEGYSVSREKKESFPLTVTSAQKNPTAFYLCASSPRDHRQPQHFGDGTRLSIL.

The chain has TRBV28 and TRBJ2-7; unclear D gene. CDR3 length: 14 residues. The germline V gene has CDR1 MDHEN and CDR2 SYDVKM. V dropped 3 bases and J dropped 2 bases, with 11 bases sitting between them. Here the CDR3 DNA reads TGTGCCAGCAGTTTCGTAACTGCTACCTACGAGCAGTACTTC. Its translation is CASSFVTATYEQYF.

The sample holds a few counts of this clone. This chain joins TRBV7-6 and TRBJ2-7; 16 positions match TRBD2. The germline V gene encodes CDR1 SGHVS and CDR2 FNYEAQ. This CDR3 has 18 amino acids. Trimming removed 3 bases from V and 4 bases from J; junction bases left unmatched: 9. The DNA of the CDR3 is TGTGCCAGCAGCTTGGGACTAGCGGGAGGGCCCCGGAGGTACGAGCAGTACTTC. It codes for CASSLGLAGGPRRYEQYF.

CDR3 loop: CTSSQDDLRSYGYTF. CDR3 in DNA: TGCACCAGCAGCCAAGATGATCTCCGATCCTATGGCTACACCTTC. The chain combines TRBV1 with TRBJ1-2. TRBV1 is a known pseudogene. The length of the CDR3 is 15 residues.

This chain joins TRBV27 and TRBJ1-1, with no clear D. V lost 7 bases and J lost 1, with 13 bases in between. Germline CDR1 reads MNHEY; CDR2 reads SMNVEV (reference sequence). CDR3 length: 14 amino acids. The CDR3 spells CASTSLPKNTEAFF. CDR3 DNA sequence: TGTGCCAGCACAAGCTTACCCAAGAACACTGAAGCTTTCTTT.

A word on this clone: At the DNA level, this CDR3 is encoded by other sequences in the same sample as well. The chain links TRBV7-2 to TRBJ1-5; weak D call: TRBD1 (6 bases). Germline loops: CDR1 SGHTA, CDR2 FQGNSA. The V gene lost 6 bases and the J gene lost 5 bases, with 11 bases spanning the gap. This CDR3 has 13 amino acids. In DNA, the CDR3 is TGTGCCAGCAGTCTACAGGGTGATCAGCCCCAGCATTTT. Translated, it gives CASSLQGDQPQHF.

The chain joins TRBV30 to TRBJ1-2; D is unresolved. This CDR3 has 10 residues. Germline V lookup: CDR1 GTSNPN, CDR2 SVGIG (reference sequence). V was shortened by 5 bases and J by 7 bases, with 8 bases between the two germline ends. This chain's CDR3 is CAWGGFGYTF. The CDR3 DNA follows: TGTGCCTGGGGAGGGTTTGGCTACACCTTC. Supplemented by reference TRBV30 and TRBJ1-2, the full variable domain reads SQTIHQWPATLVQPVGSPLSLECTVEGTSNPNLYWYRQAAGRGLQLLFYSVGIGQISSEVPQNLSASRPQDRQFILSSKKLLLSDSGFYLCAWGGFGYTFGSGTRLTVV.

The rearrangement joins TRBV5-1 to TRBJ1-1; the D gene is possibly TRBD1 (5 bases). CDR1 SGHRS and CDR2 YFSETQ come from the germline V gene. Trimming took 0 bases from V and 3 from J, leaving 15 bases between them. The CDR3 has 16 residues. CDR3 nucleotide sequence: TGCGCCAGCAGCTTGGGACAGCTCCTGCAGGACACTGAAGCTTTCTTT. Protein product: CASSLGQLLQDTEAFF.

This clone showed up just once. This chain links TRBV19 with TRBJ1-5, with D unresolved. Germline CDR1 is LNHDA and CDR2 is SQIVND (reference sequence). Trimming shortened V by 2 bases and J by 10 bases, and 9 bases separated the two germline ends. CDR3 length: 12 amino acids. This chain's CDR3 is CASSIQTGPQHF. CDR3 nucleotides: TGTGCCAGTAGTATACAGACCGGACCCCAGCATTTT.

A word on this clone: The sample contains more than one DNA sequence encoding this CDR3. The chain is built from TRBV18 and TRBJ2-1, with D maybe TRBD1 (5 bases). This CDR3 comprises 13 residues. Trimming took off 2 bases at V and 5 bases at J, with 7 bases between the two ends. Germline lookup yields CDR1 KGHSH and CDR2 LQKENI. The CDR3 spells CASSPSRDNEQFF. The CDR3 coding sequence is TGTGCCAGCTCACCAAGCAGGGACAATGAGCAGTTCTTC.

The V gene is TRBV27, the J gene TRBJ2-7, with 9 bases that match TRBD2. V trimming: 1 base; J trimming: 1 base; junction bases outside the gene matches: 8. Germline assignment: CDR1 MNHEY and CDR2 SMNVEV (reference sequence). This CDR3 is built from 17 residues. As DNA, the CDR3 is TGTGCCAGCAGTTTATTGGCTAGCGGGGCCGATTCCTACGAGCAGTACTTC. Protein: CASSLLASGADSYEQYF.

The V gene is TRBV19, the J gene TRBJ1-5; 9 bases are a match to TRBD1. V lost 7 bases to trimming and J lost 4 bases; unmatched junction nucleotides: 11. The CDR3 has 16 amino acids. Germline V gene lookup returns CDR1 LNHDA and CDR2 SQIVND (reference sequence). CDR3 DNA sequence: TGTGCCAGTACCCGGGGTGGACAGGGGAGAAATCAGCCCCAGCATTTT. Protein: CASTRGGQGRNQPQHF.

V usage is TRBV28 and J usage is TRBJ1-2; D remains unclear. The V gene lost 8 bases and the J gene lost 3 bases, with 10 bases spanning the gap. CDR1 is MDHEN, CDR2 SYDVKM, per germline. The CDR3 spans 12 residues. The CDR3 reads CASDARDYGYTF. As DNA, the CDR3 is TGTGCCAGCGACGCCCGCGACTATGGCTACACCTTC.

This clone has a single count. The chain links TRBV19 to TRBJ1-1, with TRBD1 matching over 10 bases. CDR3 length equals 20 residues. The germline V gene has CDR1 LNHDA and CDR2 SQIVND (reference sequence). V lost 7 bases and J lost 4; bases outside the gene matches: 24. CDR3 sequence (DNA): TGTGCCAGTACCCACCCGACGGGACAGGGGAATCCTCGGCTGGGCACTGAAGCTTTCTTT. Translating gives CASTHPTGQGNPRLGTEAFF.

The DNA of the CDR3 is TGTGCCAGCAGCCCCCGAGAGGGGGGACAGGGTGACAATGAGCAGTTCTTC. Protein product: CASSPREGGQGDNEQFF. V is TRBV9 and J is TRBJ2-1; 9 bases agree with TRBD1. The ends lost 4 bases at V and 5 bases at J; junction bases unmatched: 13. The V gene's germline CDR1 is SGDLS and CDR2 YYNGEE. This CDR3 has 17 residues. Filled out from reference TRBV9 and TRBJ2-1, the complete variable domain reads DSGVTQTPKHLITATGQRVTLRCSPRSGDLSVYWYQQSLDQGLQFLIQYYNGEERAKGNILERFSAQQFPDLHSELNLSSLELGDSALYFCASSPREGGQGDNEQFFGPGTRLTVL.

The CDR3 DNA is TGTGCCAGCACCGAAACTTTTACGGCGGTGGATACGCAGTATTTT. It is translated as CASTETFTAVDTQYF. The chain joins TRBV7-2 to TRBJ2-3; no clear D. V lost 7 bases and J lost 6, with 20 bases in between. In germline, CDR1 is SGHTA, CDR2 FQGNSA. CDR3 size: 15 residues. The full variable domain, rest sourced from reference TRBV7-2 and TRBJ2-3, is GAGVSQSPSNKVTEKGKDVELRCDPISGHTALYWYRQSLGQGLEFLIYFQGNSAPDKSGLPSDRFSAERTGGSVSTLTIQRTQQEDSAVYLCASTETFTAVDTQYFGPGTRLTVL.

Points on this clone: This may come from a read error, since a much larger clone is one base off. V usage is TRBV27 and J usage is TRBJ1-5, with unresolved D. Trimming cost V 2 bases and J 6 bases, with 2 bases left between them. Germline CDR1 MNHEY, CDR2 SMNVEV (reference sequence). The CDR3 is made up of 11 amino acids. CDR3 sequence (DNA): TGTGCCAGCAGTTTAAGTCAGCCCCAGCATTTT. Residues: CASSLSQPQHF.

This clone was picked up many times. This chain connects TRBV28 to TRBJ1-1; D not resolved. The length of the CDR3 is 15 residues. The V gene's germline CDR1 is MDHEN and CDR2 SYDVKM. V lost 6 bases and J 1 base, leaving 15 bases between the germline ends. The CDR3 coding sequence is TGTGCCAGCAGCCCTCGACTTACACCGAACACTGAAGCTTTCTTT. As protein: CASSPRLTPNTEAFF.

The chain is built from TRBV2 and TRBJ2-5, with D perhaps TRBD2 (6 bases). V shed 5 bases and J shed 5 bases, with 21 bases lying between them. CDR3 size: 16 residues. CDR1 and CDR2 (germline): SNHLY, FYNNEI. The CDR3 bases are TGTGCCAGCAGTAAAGGAGGGTCGCGATCGTTGGAGACCCAGTACTTC. Its protein is CASSKGGSRSLETQYF.

The chain combines TRBV10-3 with TRBJ1-2; no clear D gene. The germline gives CDR1 ENHRY, CDR2 SYGVKD. The CDR3 sequence is 14 residues long. Trimming cost V 6 bases and J 6 bases, with 17 bases left between them. The CDR3 nucleotides are TGTGCCATCAGCCCTACCGACATGGGCGATGGCTACACCTTC. It encodes CAISPTDMGDGYTF.

This chain links TRBV19 with TRBJ2-4; 7 bases align to TRBD1. V shed 2 bases and J 3 bases; nucleotides not matched to a gene: 1. The CDR3 length is 14 residues. Germline assignment: CDR1 LNHDA and CDR2 SQIVND (reference sequence). The CDR3 protein is CASSIPGGKNIQYF. Written as DNA, the CDR3 is TGTGCCAGTAGTATACCAGGGGGCAAAAACATTCAGTACTTC.

The chain uses TRBV28 and TRBJ2-4; 16 bases map to TRBD2. The CDR3 loop spans 21 amino acids. Unmatched junction bases numbered 14, after V lost 4 bases and J lost 2 bases. Germline V CDR1 and CDR2: MDHEN, SYDVKM. The CDR3 coding sequence is TGTGCCAGCAGTTCTCCGCGGGGAGGGACTAGCGGGAGGGGAACCAAAAACATTCAGTACTTC. The encoded protein is CASSSPRGGTSGRGTKNIQYF.

The rearrangement uses TRBV7-2 and TRBJ1-4; D ambiguous. Per germline, CDR1 SGHTA and CDR2 FQGNSA. V lost 2 bases and J lost 12, with 16 bases in between. CDR3 length equals 14 residues. CDR3 region: CASSLSSPLGELFF. The CDR3 DNA is TGTGCCAGCAGCTTATCTAGTCCATTGGGTGAACTGTTTTTT.

The chain carries TRBV28 and TRBJ2-1; 8 bases align to TRBD2. This CDR3 spans 13 amino acids. The V gene's germline CDR1 is MDHEN and CDR2 SYDVKM. With 10 bases clipped from V and 8 bases from J, the junction kept 10 bases outside the gene matches. The CDR3 here is CATFSGSLYEQFF. CDR3 nucleotides: TGTGCCACCTTCAGCGGGAGCTTGTATGAGCAGTTCTTC.

V gene TRBV28 combines with J gene TRBJ2-5; no definite D call. Trimming removed 4 bases at V and 4 bases at J, with 10 bases between. From germline, CDR1 is MDHEN and CDR2 SYDVKM. The CDR3 is 13 residues long. The CDR3 protein is CASSSPWLETQYF. DNA of the CDR3: TGTGCCAGCAGTTCCCCGTGGCTAGAGACCCAGTACTTC. Supplemented by reference TRBV28 and TRBJ2-5, the full variable domain reads DVKVTQSSRYLVKRTGEKVFLECVQDMDHENMFWYRQDPGLGLRLIYFSYDVKMKEKGDIPEGYSVSREKKERFSLILESASTNQTSMYLCASSSPWLETQYFGPGTRLLVL.

The rearrangement uses TRBV27 and TRBJ2-2; D not resolved. V was pared by 2 bases and J by 0 bases, with 4 bases between. Looked up from germline, CDR1 is MNHEY and CDR2 is SMNVEV (reference sequence). This CDR3 is built from 14 residues. Here the CDR3 DNA reads TGTGCCAGCAGTTTACTGACGAACACCGGGGAGCTGTTTTTT. Amino acid sequence: CASSLLTNTGELFF.

The V call is TRBV27, the J call TRBJ2-1; D perhaps matches TRBD2 (6 bases). The V gene's germline CDR1 is MNHEY and CDR2 SMNVEV (reference sequence). CDR3 length equals 13 residues. Trimming pared 6 bases from V and 8 bases from J, leaving 14 bases between. The CDR3 nucleotides read TGTGCCAGCAGGACGGACCGGAGGGATGAGCAGTTCTTC. Translated, it gives CASRTDRRDEQFF.

The J gene is TRBJ2-2, the V gene TRBV7-2; a weak D match, TRBD1 (6 bases). Looked up from germline, CDR1 is SGHTA and CDR2 is FQGNSA. This CDR3 region has 16 residues. V was shortened by 2 bases and J by 2 bases, with 12 bases between the two germline ends. DNA of the CDR3: TGTGCCAGCAGCTTAACGGGACACCGAAACACCGGGGAGCTGTTTTTT. Translated: CASSLTGHRNTGELFF.

CDR3 sequence reads: CASSVTQETQYF. DNA for the CDR3: TGTGCCAGCAGTGTGACCCAAGAGACCCAGTACTTC. V is TRBV2 and J is TRBJ2-5; D is undetermined. V was cut by 4 bases and J by 1 base, with 4 bases left in between. Germline-derived CDR1 and CDR2 are SNHLY and FYNNEI. This CDR3 has 12 residues.

This clone was observed a single time. The chain has TRBV19 and TRBJ2-7; 7 bases are shared with TRBD1. Trimming took 4 bases from V and 1 from J; bases not matched to a gene: 13. CDR3 size: 17 residues. CDR1 and CDR2 from the germline V gene are LNHDA and SQIVND (reference sequence). DNA of the CDR3: TGTGCCAGTAGTAAGCAACAGGGGAAAGAAAGATCCTACGAGCAGTACTTC. Its protein is CASSKQQGKERSYEQYF.